In its sample, the clone carrying this TCR beta chain was seen once. Losses at the gene ends were 3 bases for V and 3 bases for J; bases not matched to a gene: 2. Germline lookup yields CDR1 LNHNV and CDR2 YYDKDF (reference sequence). This CDR3 has 14 residues. These data come from a study of blood T cell repertoires in COVID-19. Study as a whole: T cells, B-cell-depleted T cells, or PBMCs supplied cDNA or gDNA.

Per the original methods: Reference gene primer amplification in the assay estimated nucleated cell counts. Produced via immunoSEQ multiplex PCR; TCRdb's table is partial and in-frame only. Clonal size and the V and J genes are those of that table, whereas D and trimming came from the DNA. The data hold under 200,000 clones, with around 82% observed a single time. The sequenced sample was peripheral blood. This receptor was obtained from a woman in her 70s who had recovered from COVID-19. V usage is TRBV15 and J usage is TRBJ2-1, with 7 bases fitting TRBD2. CDR3 bases: TGTGCCACCAGCAGCCGGGAGGTCTACAATGAGCAGTTCTTC. This translates into CATSSREVYNEQFF.